Reported below is one T cell receptor (beta chain). Its target is unknown. Libraries were prepared by immunoSEQ multiplex PCR; TCRdb keeps only in-frame clonotypes and omits some of them. The sample lists 150,000 or so clones; around 90% were seen once. This record comes from a study of T cell responses to AZD1222 COVID-19 vaccine. Germline V gene data show CDR1 as SGHRS and CDR2 as YFSETQ. Trimming took 4 bases from V and 6 from J, leaving 16 bases between them. The CDR3 has 14 residues. Overall study results and limits: Spike as a whole was targeted by vaccine-associated CD4 TCRs, dominant at 160-218 and 743-854.

The chain combines TRBV5-1 with TRBJ1-1; maybe TRBD1 (5 bases). Sequences were derived from peripheral blood, sampled on day 0 of AZD1222 vaccination. The clonotype originates from an adult in good health. The CDR3 here is CASSPSGGFAEAFF. The CDR3 DNA is TGCGCCAGCAGCCCTTCGGGGGGGTTCGCTGAAGCTTTCTTT.